The rows below give T cell receptor beta chains drawn from one sample of a study of lymphopenia after photon versus proton radiotherapy. The repertoire was sequenced with immunoSEQ multiplex PCR; TCRdb's copy has only in-frame clones and lacks some. The sample includes tens of thousands of clones, approximately 86% of them seen just once. The specimen comprised peripheral blood, sampled from a patient treated with photon-based radiotherapy. These receptors all come from a man aged 35 to 55 with gastric cancer. Both conserved end residues are part of each CDR3. The D gene is left open where the match is weak. Rows give clone size only sometimes, using once, few, many, or a class for an expanded clone.

J gene: TRBJ2-5; clone size: -; V gene: TRBV5-6; D gene: TRBD2; CDR3 protein: CASSLGRGETQYF; CDR3 DNA: TGTGCCAGCAGCTTAGGGAGGGGAGAGACCCAGTACTTC
J gene: TRBJ1-2; clone size: once; V gene: TRBV7-9; D gene: TRBD1; CDR3 protein: CASSPLGDRSYGYTF; CDR3 DNA: TGTGCCAGCAGCCCCCTCGGGGACAGAAGCTATGGCTACACCTTC
J gene: TRBJ2-4; clone size: -; V gene: TRBV14; D gene: -; CDR3 protein: CASSRPVGIQYF; CDR3 DNA: TGTGCCAGCAGCCGCCCCGTGGGCATTCAGTACTTC
J gene: TRBJ2-2; clone size: -; V gene: TRBV19; D gene: -; CDR3 protein: CASSLPPSGTPNTGELFF; CDR3 DNA: TGTGCCAGTTCTCTCCCTCCCTCCGGGACTCCGAACACCGGGGAGCTGTTTTTT
J gene: TRBJ1-2; clone size: -; V gene: TRBV4-1; D gene: TRBD1; CDR3 protein: CASSQPNRGWKYGYTF; CDR3 DNA: TGCGCCAGCAGCCAACCTAACAGGGGATGGAAATATGGCTACACCTTC
J gene: TRBJ2-3; clone size: -; V gene: TRBV7-9; D gene: TRBD2; CDR3 protein: CASSRQRGSTDTQYF; CDR3 DNA: TGTGCCAGCAGCCGACAGCGGGGGAGCACAGATACGCAGTATTTT
J gene: TRBJ2-5; clone size: -; V gene: TRBV27; D gene: TRBD2; CDR3 protein: CASRASGQETQYF; CDR3 DNA: TGTGCCAGCAGAGCTAGCGGGCAAGAGACCCAGTACTTC
J gene: TRBJ2-5; clone size: -; V gene: TRBV19; D gene: TRBD2; CDR3 protein: CASSIRRAGGQETQYF; CDR3 DNA: TGTGCCAGTAGTATCCGGCGCGCGGGAGGGCAAGAGACCCAGTACTTC
J gene: TRBJ2-3; clone size: -; V gene: TRBV29-1; D gene: TRBD2; CDR3 protein: CSVVGGGDDTQYF; CDR3 DNA: TGCAGCGTTGTCGGCGGGGGGGACGATACGCAGTATTTT
J gene: TRBJ1-2; clone size: -; V gene: TRBV5-1; D gene: -; CDR3 protein: CASSAQGRNYGYTF; CDR3 DNA: TGCGCCAGCAGCGCACAGGGCCGTAACTATGGCTACACCTTC
J gene: TRBJ2-7; clone size: -; V gene: TRBV7-2; D gene: -; CDR3 protein: CASREGTYEQYF; CDR3 DNA: TGTGCCAGCAGGGAAGGGACCTACGAGCAGTACTTC
J gene: TRBJ2-5; clone size: -; V gene: TRBV6-5; D gene: -; CDR3 protein: CASSYSGEGWQETQYF; CDR3 DNA: TGTGCCAGCAGTTACTCTGGTGAAGGCTGGCAAGAGACCCAGTACTTC
J gene: TRBJ2-5; clone size: -; V gene: TRBV6-5; D gene: TRBD2; CDR3 protein: CASRASGGRGETQYF; CDR3 DNA: TGTGCCAGCAGGGCTAGCGGGGGCCGGGGGGAGACCCAGTACTTC
J gene: TRBJ2-1; clone size: once; V gene: TRBV11-2; D gene: TRBD2; CDR3 protein: CASTWGGGYVNEQFF; CDR3 DNA: TGTGCCAGCACCTGGGGCGGGGGGTACGTCAATGAGCAGTTCTTC
J gene: TRBJ2-3; clone size: -; V gene: TRBV5-1; D gene: -; CDR3 protein: CASSLGGGGTDTQYF; CDR3 DNA: TGCGCCAGCAGCTTGGGAGGGGGTGGTACAGATACGCAGTATTTT
J gene: TRBJ2-1; clone size: -; V gene: TRBV7-2; D gene: TRBD2; CDR3 protein: CASLPGGRSYNEQFF; CDR3 DNA: TGTGCCAGCCTCCCGGGGGGTCGCTCCTACAATGAGCAGTTCTTC
J gene: TRBJ2-2; clone size: -; V gene: TRBV7-9; D gene: TRBD2; CDR3 protein: CASSRGGLGTGELFF; CDR3 DNA: TGTGCCAGCAGCCGGGGAGGGCTGGGGACCGGGGAGCTGTTTTTT
J gene: TRBJ1-2; clone size: few; V gene: TRBV6-5; D gene: -; CDR3 protein: CASSYSTADYGYTF; CDR3 DNA: TGTGCCAGCAGTTACTCGACAGCCGACTATGGCTACACCTTC
J gene: TRBJ1-2; clone size: -; V gene: TRBV21-1; D gene: -; CDR3 protein: CASSKPKGGGTGPYGYTF; CDR3 DNA: TGTGCCAGCAGCAAACCGAAGGGGGGAGGGACAGGGCCCTATGGCTACACCTTC
J gene: TRBJ1-1; clone size: -; V gene: TRBV6-5; D gene: -; CDR3 protein: CASSYSKNTEAFF; CDR3 DNA: TGTGCCAGCAGTTACTCGAAGAACACTGAAGCTTTCTTT
J gene: TRBJ2-1; clone size: -; V gene: TRBV11-3; D gene: -; CDR3 protein: CASSLDAIF; CDR3 DNA: TGTGCCAGCAGCTTAGACGCCATCTTC
J gene: TRBJ2-3; clone size: -; V gene: TRBV7-3; D gene: -; CDR3 protein: CASSLDGRQFWNTQYF; CDR3 DNA: TGTGCCAGCAGCTTAGACGGCCGTCAATTTTGGAATACGCAGTATTTT
J gene: TRBJ1-2; clone size: -; V gene: TRBV7-9; D gene: -; CDR3 protein: CASSPLGTDNFNYGYTF; CDR3 DNA: TGTGCCAGCAGCCCCCTAGGGACGGATAATTTTAACTATGGCTACACCTTC
J gene: TRBJ1-1; clone size: -; V gene: TRBV5-5; D gene: -; CDR3 protein: CASSLDRLNTEAFF; CDR3 DNA: TGTGCCAGCAGCTTGGACAGATTGAACACTGAAGCTTTCTTT
J gene: TRBJ1-3; clone size: -; V gene: TRBV19; D gene: -; CDR3 protein: CAVQGSGNTIYF; CDR3 DNA: TGTGCCGTCCAGGGCTCTGGAAACACCATATATTTT
J gene: TRBJ1-5; clone size: -; V gene: TRBV30; D gene: -; CDR3 protein: CAWSVLSGAAGNQPQHF; CDR3 DNA: TGTGCCTGGAGTGTACTTTCGGGCGCCGCGGGCAATCAGCCCCAGCATTTT
J gene: TRBJ2-5; clone size: -; V gene: TRBV6-6; D gene: TRBD1; CDR3 protein: CASSLRQGAGETQYF; CDR3 DNA: TGTGCCAGCAGTCTAAGACAGGGGGCAGGAGAGACCCAGTACTTC
J gene: TRBJ1-5; clone size: few; V gene: TRBV19; D gene: -; CDR3 protein: CASSTDTGKPQHF; CDR3 DNA: TGTGCCAGTAGTACGGATACAGGGAAGCCCCAGCATTTT
J gene: TRBJ2-1; clone size: -; V gene: TRBV7-3; D gene: -; CDR3 protein: CASSSLRGNEQFF; CDR3 DNA: TGTGCCAGCAGCTCCCTACGGGGTAATGAGCAGTTCTTC
J gene: TRBJ1-2; clone size: few; V gene: TRBV5-1; D gene: -; CDR3 protein: CASSRLIDAGGYTF; CDR3 DNA: TGCGCCAGCAGCAGACTTATTGATGCGGGTGGCTACACCTTC
J gene: TRBJ1-6; clone size: -; V gene: TRBV12-5; D gene: TRBD1; CDR3 protein: CASGLIVGGIRNSPLHF; CDR3 DNA: TGTGCTAGTGGTTTGATTGTAGGGGGCATTAGAAATTCACCCCTCCACTTT
J gene: TRBJ1-3; clone size: -; V gene: TRBV30; D gene: -; CDR3 protein: CAWSAPNSGGGNTIYF; CDR3 DNA: TGTGCCTGGAGTGCCCCAAACTCGGGGGGGGGAAACACCATATATTTT
J gene: TRBJ2-7; clone size: -; V gene: TRBV27; D gene: TRBD1; CDR3 protein: CASGQGVTYEQYF; CDR3 DNA: TGTGCCAGTGGACAGGGGGTTACCTACGAGCAGTACTTC
J gene: TRBJ2-4; clone size: -; V gene: TRBV7-2; D gene: -; CDR3 protein: CASSLGRDRNIQYF; CDR3 DNA: TGTGCCAGCAGCTTAGGGAGGGACAGAAACATTCAGTACTTC
J gene: TRBJ1-6; clone size: -; V gene: TRBV30; D gene: -; CDR3 protein: CAWRSGKNSPLHF; CDR3 DNA: TGTGCCTGGAGGTCAGGGAAAAATTCACCCCTCCACTTT
J gene: TRBJ1-3; clone size: few; V gene: TRBV2; D gene: -; CDR3 protein: CASSIGHPSGNTIYF; CDR3 DNA: TGTGCCAGCAGTATCGGACATCCTTCTGGAAACACCATATATTTT
J gene: TRBJ2-2; clone size: few; V gene: TRBV6-5; D gene: -; CDR3 protein: CASSYSIRATGELFF; CDR3 DNA: TGTGCCAGCAGTTACTCGATCAGGGCCACCGGGGAGCTGTTTTTT
J gene: TRBJ2-7; clone size: -; V gene: TRBV4-2; D gene: TRBD1; CDR3 protein: CASKQQGAYEQYF; CDR3 DNA: TGTGCCAGCAAACAACAGGGGGCCTACGAGCAGTACTTC
J gene: TRBJ1-3; clone size: -; V gene: TRBV5-1; D gene: -; CDR3 protein: CASSLDPGTRSGNTIYF; CDR3 DNA: TGCGCCAGCAGCTTAGATCCAGGTACCCGCTCTGGAAACACCATATATTTT
J gene: TRBJ1-1; clone size: -; V gene: TRBV5-1; D gene: -; CDR3 protein: CASSLEMGEAFF; CDR3 DNA: TGCGCCAGCAGCTTGGAAATGGGGGAAGCTTTCTTT
J gene: TRBJ1-2; clone size: -; V gene: TRBV5-5; D gene: TRBD1; CDR3 protein: CASSLGQGRYGYTF; CDR3 DNA: TGTGCCAGCAGCCTCGGACAGGGTCGCTATGGCTACACCTTC
J gene: TRBJ2-5; clone size: -; V gene: TRBV19; D gene: -; CDR3 protein: CASSIAGWETQYF; CDR3 DNA: TGTGCCAGTAGTATTGCGGGGTGGGAGACCCAGTACTTC
J gene: TRBJ1-4; clone size: once; V gene: TRBV4-3; D gene: -; CDR3 protein: CASSQDRAENEKLFF; CDR3 DNA: TGCGCCAGCAGCCAAGATAGGGCCGAAAATGAAAAACTGTTTTTT
J gene: TRBJ2-4; clone size: -; V gene: TRBV4-2; D gene: TRBD1; CDR3 protein: CASSRGTGGEAKNIQYF; CDR3 DNA: TGTGCCAGCAGCCGAGGGACAGGGGGCGAGGCCAAAAACATTCAGTACTTC
J gene: TRBJ1-2; clone size: -; V gene: TRBV30; D gene: -; CDR3 protein: CAWSEEEGVYGYTF; CDR3 DNA: TGTGCCTGGAGCGAGGAAGAGGGAGTCTATGGCTACACCTTC
J gene: TRBJ1-5; clone size: few; V gene: TRBV18; D gene: -; CDR3 protein: CASSPAVENQPQHF; CDR3 DNA: TGTGCCAGCTCACCGGCGGTGGAAAATCAGCCCCAGCATTTT
J gene: TRBJ2-1; clone size: -; V gene: TRBV4-3; D gene: TRBD1; CDR3 protein: CASSQGGTASYNEQFF; CDR3 DNA: TGCGCCAGCAGCCAAGGGGGGACAGCATCCTACAATGAGCAGTTCTTC
J gene: TRBJ2-3; clone size: once; V gene: TRBV5-4; D gene: TRBD1; CDR3 protein: CASSPGQGGTDTQYF; CDR3 DNA: TGTGCCAGCAGCCCCGGACAGGGAGGCACAGATACGCAGTATTTT
J gene: TRBJ1-5; clone size: once; V gene: TRBV27; D gene: -; CDR3 protein: CASSLQGPYSNQPQHF; CDR3 DNA: TGTGCCAGCAGCCTACAGGGCCCATATAGCAATCAGCCCCAGCATTTT
J gene: TRBJ2-7; clone size: -; V gene: TRBV5-4; D gene: -; CDR3 protein: CASSLTAALGEQYF; CDR3 DNA: TGTGCCAGCAGCCTTACGGCGGCTTTGGGGGAGCAGTACTTC
J gene: TRBJ2-7; clone size: -; V gene: TRBV6-1; D gene: -; CDR3 protein: CASSEPGRNFYEQYF; CDR3 DNA: TGTGCCAGCAGTGAACCTGGCAGAAACTTCTACGAGCAGTACTTC
J gene: TRBJ2-7; clone size: -; V gene: TRBV5-6; D gene: -; CDR3 protein: CASSLMYEQYF; CDR3 DNA: TGTGCCAGCAGCTTGATGTACGAGCAGTACTTC
J gene: TRBJ1-1; clone size: -; V gene: TRBV9; D gene: -; CDR3 protein: CASSPSGGEAFF; CDR3 DNA: TGTGCCAGCAGCCCAAGTGGGGGCGAGGCTTTCTTT
J gene: TRBJ2-1; clone size: -; V gene: TRBV9; D gene: TRBD1; CDR3 protein: CASSVTGVKSNEQFF; CDR3 DNA: TGTGCCAGCAGCGTGACAGGGGTTAAGAGCAATGAGCAGTTCTTC
J gene: TRBJ2-6; clone size: -; V gene: TRBV30; D gene: TRBD1; CDR3 protein: CAWIRDRGRSGANVLTF; CDR3 DNA: TGTGCCTGGATTAGGGACAGGGGTCGCTCTGGGGCCAACGTCCTGACTTTC